Listed below are T cell receptor beta chains from one sample, sequenced in a study of Ad26.COV2.S vaccination and SARS-CoV-2 variants. Here immunoSEQ multiplex PCR was the method, and the copy in TCRdb shows in-frame clones only, minus some. Of about 330,000 clones in the sample, approximately 87% are singletons; the top ten hold about 5%. Specimen: peripheral blood, collected in a trial of Ad26.COV2.S vaccine versus placebo. The receptors derive from a person aged 18-60 years who received the Ad26.COV2.S COVID-19 vaccine or a placebo. CDR3s include the opening cysteine and the closing phenylalanine or tryptophan. The D gene is left open where the match is weak. A row's size may be missing; if present it is once, few, many or a size class.

clone_size | j_call | cdr3_length | v_call | d_call | cdr3_aa | cdr3_nt
once | TRBJ2-3 | 16 | TRBV11-3 | NA | CASSLLRQFYTDTQYF | TGTGCCAGCAGCTTACTACGGCAATTTTACACAGATACGCAGTATTTT
NA | TRBJ2-7 | 15 | TRBV9 | TRBD1 | CASSTITGGIYEQYF | TGTGCCAGCAGCACTATTACAGGGGGGATCTACGAGCAGTACTTC
NA | TRBJ1-6 | 13 | TRBV7-2 | TRBD1 | CASSLDEGGRLHF | TGTGCCAGCAGCTTAGATGAAGGGGGCCGCCTCCACTTT
NA | TRBJ1-1 | 14 | TRBV7-9 | TRBD1 | CASSSQGQGKEAFF | TGTGCCAGCAGCTCCCAGGGACAGGGTAAGGAAGCTTTCTTT
NA | TRBJ2-2 | 13 | TRBV29-1 | NA | CSVVDGNTGELFF | TGCAGCGTTGTGGACGGGAACACCGGGGAGCTGTTTTTT
NA | TRBJ2-1 | 16 | TRBV6-8 | NA | CASSFIYEDGHNEQFF | TGTGCCAGCAGTTTTATTTATGAAGACGGTCACAATGAGCAGTTCTTC
NA | TRBJ2-2 | 16 | TRBV27 | NA | CASSLFAGVNTGELFF | TGTGCCAGCAGTTTATTCGCGGGCGTAAACACCGGGGAGCTGTTTTTT
NA | TRBJ2-3 | 15 | TRBV18 | NA | CASSPRTSSTDTQYF | TGTGCCAGCTCACCACGGACTTCTAGCACAGATACGCAGTATTTT
few | TRBJ1-1 | 17 | TRBV5-1 | NA | CASTRDPGGLSNTEAFF | TGCGCCAGCACCCGGGACCCTGGAGGCCTCTCGAACACTGAAGCTTTCTTT
NA | TRBJ1-2 | 17 | TRBV7-9 | TRBD1 | CASSTQGVAGSLSGYTF | TGTGCCAGCAGCACCCAGGGGGTGGCAGGATCTTTATCTGGCTACACCTTC
NA | TRBJ2-3 | 14 | TRBV12-5 | NA | CASGFSRATDTQYF | TGTGCTAGTGGTTTTTCACGGGCCACAGATACGCAGTATTTT
once | TRBJ2-1 | 16 | TRBV6-2/TRBV6-3 | TRBD2 | CASSSRTSGSFDEQFF | TGTGCCAGCAGTTCCCGGACTAGCGGGAGCTTCGATGAGCAGTTCTTC
NA | TRBJ1-2 | 15 | TRBV19 | NA | CASSIAEANNYGYTF | TGTGCCAGTAGTATAGCAGAGGCAAATAACTATGGCTACACCTTC
NA | TRBJ2-1 | 16 | TRBV7-3 | NA | CASSIQPLARGGEQFF | TGTGCCAGCAGCATACAACCGCTAGCGAGGGGTGGAGAGCAGTTCTTC
NA | TRBJ1-1 | 15 | TRBV11-2 | TRBD1 | CASSPEVSRGPTAFF | TGTGCCAGCAGCCCCGAGGTTTCGAGGGGGCCGACGGCTTTCTTT
once | TRBJ1-1 | 14 | TRBV7-2 | NA | CASNRGEVDTEAFF | TGTGCCAGCAACCGTGGGGAAGTGGACACTGAAGCTTTCTTT
NA | TRBJ2-5 | 14 | TRBV19 | TRBD2 | CASKEAGMGETQYF | TGTGCCAGTAAGGAAGCGGGAATGGGGGAGACCCAGTACTTC
NA | TRBJ2-1 | 14 | TRBV7-2 | NA | CASRGGGFYNEQFF | TGTGCCAGCAGAGGGGGGGGGTTCTACAATGAGCAGTTCTTC
NA | TRBJ1-2 | 15 | TRBV19 | NA | CASRTQPGGGHGYTF | TGTGCCAGTAGGACCCAGCCCGGGGGCGGGCATGGCTACACCTTC
few | TRBJ2-2 | 13 | TRBV7-2 | NA | CASSLAGSVELFF | TGTGCCAGCAGCTTGGCCGGGAGCGTGGAGCTGTTTTTT
NA | TRBJ1-1 | 14 | TRBV28 | NA | CASSLRAANTEAFF | TGTGCCAGCAGTTTAAGAGCAGCGAACACTGAAGCTTTCTTT
NA | TRBJ1-2 | 15 | TRBV12-2 | NA | CASRLAEGDDYGYTF | TGTGCAAGTCGCTTAGCGGAGGGGGACGACTATGGCTACACCTTC
NA | TRBJ1-1 | 15 | TRBV9 | NA | CASSSETSGGTEAFF | TGTGCCAGCAGCTCCGAGACCTCCGGCGGCACTGAAGCTTTCTTT
NA | TRBJ2-1 | 16 | TRBV21-1 | NA | CASSRGADLGYNEQFF | TGTGCCAGCAGCAGGGGGGCGGACCTGGGCTACAATGAGCAGTTCTTC
NA | TRBJ2-7 | 16 | TRBV19 | TRBD1 | CASSILPGQYTYEQYF | TGTGCCAGTAGTATTTTACCGGGACAGTATACCTACGAGCAGTACTTC
once | TRBJ1-2 | 13 | TRBV6-1 | NA | CASSEFPGGGYTF | TGTGCCAGCAGTGAATTCCCCGGGGGTGGCTACACCTTC
NA | TRBJ2-1 | 12 | TRBV6-2/TRBV6-3 | NA | CASSYSGAPQFF | TGTGCCAGCAGTTACTCGGGGGCTCCTCAGTTCTTC
few | TRBJ1-1 | 16 | TRBV27 | TRBD1 | CASSFFPRGLVTEAFF | TGTGCCAGCAGTTTCTTCCCCAGGGGGTTGGTCACTGAAGCTTTCTTT
few | TRBJ1-1 | 14 | TRBV15 | NA | CATSRDKGNTEAFF | TGTGCCACCAGCAGAGATAAGGGGAACACTGAAGCTTTCTTT
NA | TRBJ2-3 | 13 | TRBV18 | NA | CASSPPSLDTQYF | TGTGCCAGCTCACCACCGTCATTAGATACGCAGTATTTT
NA | TRBJ1-5 | 13 | TRBV6-5 | NA | CASMVDSNQPQHF | TGTGCCAGCATGGTCGATAGCAATCAGCCCCAGCATTTT
NA | TRBJ2-2 | 14 | TRBV10-1 | NA | CASSPADYTGELFF | TGCGCCAGCAGTCCAGCGGATTACACCGGGGAGCTGTTTTTT
NA | TRBJ1-2 | 11 | TRBV30 | NA | CAWKTGYGYTF | TGTGCCTGGAAGACTGGATATGGCTACACCTTC
NA | TRBJ1-4 | 13 | TRBV18 | NA | CASTPGNREKLFF | TGTGCCAGCACGCCAGGGAACCGAGAAAAACTGTTTTTT
NA | TRBJ1-1 | 14 | TRBV6-2/TRBV6-3 | TRBD1 | CASSSTGGNTEAFF | TGTGCCAGCAGCAGTACAGGGGGGAACACTGAAGCTTTCTTT
NA | TRBJ1-3 | 17 | TRBV4-3 | NA | CASSQDPRETYGNTIYF | TGCGCCAGCAGCCAAGATCCCCGCGAAACGTATGGAAACACCATATATTTT
NA | TRBJ1-2 | 14 | TRBV18 | NA | CASSPLGRDYGYTF | TGTGCCAGCTCACCACTTGGCAGGGACTATGGCTACACCTTC
NA | TRBJ1-1 | 12 | TRBV27 | TRBD1 | CASNTGGKEAFF | TGTGCCAGCAATACAGGGGGCAAGGAAGCTTTCTTT
NA | TRBJ2-3 | 14 | TRBV6-5 | NA | CASRAPRGTDTQYF | TGTGCCAGCAGGGCCCCCCGAGGGACAGATACGCAGTATTTT
NA | TRBJ1-5 | 14 | TRBV28 | NA | CASSPFHSNQPQHF | TGTGCCAGCAGTCCCTTCCATAGCAATCAGCCCCAGCATTTT
once | TRBJ2-5 | 14 | TRBV3-1/TRBV3-2 | NA | CASSHLPRGETQYF | TGTGCCAGCAGCCACCTACCCCGGGGGGAGACCCAGTACTTC
NA | TRBJ2-1 | 16 | TRBV30 | NA | CAWEPSPVGVSNEQFF | TGTGCCTGGGAACCCTCCCCGGTGGGGGTTTCCAATGAGCAGTTCTTC